This T cell receptor (beta chain) came from a study of response to subunit inactivated influenza vaccine. MiXCR, applied by TCRdb to the RT-PCR reads, yields one record per CDR3 protein. The data contain some 180,000 distinct CDR3 sequences, about 10% of them singletons. The CDR3 loop spans 16 amino acids. Germline CDR1 reads SGHRS; CDR2 reads YFSETQ. V trimming: 2 bases; J trimming: 1 base; junction bases outside the gene matches: 7. This clonotype was detected many times. The TCR was taken from a man in his forties or fifties who received an inactivated influenza vaccine. The sample in question was non-naive T cells sorted from PBMCs, obtained on the day of vaccination. The chain has TRBV5-1 and TRBJ1-1, with 8 nucleotides matching TRBD1. CDR3 DNA: TGCGCCAGCAGCTTCGGGGTGGACAGGGCGAACACTGAAGCTTTCTTT. Translated, it gives CASSFGVDRANTEAFF.